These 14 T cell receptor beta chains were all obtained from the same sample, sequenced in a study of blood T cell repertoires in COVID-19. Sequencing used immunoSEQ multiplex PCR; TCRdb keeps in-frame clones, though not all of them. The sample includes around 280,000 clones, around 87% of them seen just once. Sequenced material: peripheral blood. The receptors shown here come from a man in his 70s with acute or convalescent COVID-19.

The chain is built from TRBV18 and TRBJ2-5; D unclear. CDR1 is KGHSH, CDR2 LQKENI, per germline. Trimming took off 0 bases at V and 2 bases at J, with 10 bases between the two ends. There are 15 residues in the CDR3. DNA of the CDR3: TGTGCCAGCTCACCACCGTCAGCGAGACAAGAGACCCAGTACTTC. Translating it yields CASSPPSARQETQYF.

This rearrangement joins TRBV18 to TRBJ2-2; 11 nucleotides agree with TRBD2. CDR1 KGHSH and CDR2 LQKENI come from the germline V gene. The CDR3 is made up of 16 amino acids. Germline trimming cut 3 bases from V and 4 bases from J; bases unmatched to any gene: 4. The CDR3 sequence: CASSPQGTSGTGELFF. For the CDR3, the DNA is TGTGCCAGCTCACCCCAGGGGACTAGCGGCACCGGGGAGCTGTTTTTT.

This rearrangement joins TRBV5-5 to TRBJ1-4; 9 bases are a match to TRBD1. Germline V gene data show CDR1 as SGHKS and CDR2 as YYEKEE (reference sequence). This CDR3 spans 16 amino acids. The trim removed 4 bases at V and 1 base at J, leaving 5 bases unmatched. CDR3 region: CASSVPGQGTNEKLFF. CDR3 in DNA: TGTGCCAGCAGCGTCCCGGGACAGGGAACTAATGAAAAACTGTTTTTT. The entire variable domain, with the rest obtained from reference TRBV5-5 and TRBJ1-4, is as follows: DAGVTQSPTHLIKTRGQQVTLRCSPISGHKSVSWYQQVLGQGPQFIFQYYEKEERGRGNFPDRFSARQFPNYSSELNVNALLLGDSALYLCASSVPGQGTNEKLFFGSGTQLSVL.

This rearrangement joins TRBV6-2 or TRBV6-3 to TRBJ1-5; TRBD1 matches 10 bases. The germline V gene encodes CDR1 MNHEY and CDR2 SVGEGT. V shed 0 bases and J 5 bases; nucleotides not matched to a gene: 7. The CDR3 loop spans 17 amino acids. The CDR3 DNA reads TGTGCCAGCAGTTACTCGCTAGGACAGGGGGGATATCAGCCCCAGCATTTT. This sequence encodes CASSYSLGQGGYQPQHF.

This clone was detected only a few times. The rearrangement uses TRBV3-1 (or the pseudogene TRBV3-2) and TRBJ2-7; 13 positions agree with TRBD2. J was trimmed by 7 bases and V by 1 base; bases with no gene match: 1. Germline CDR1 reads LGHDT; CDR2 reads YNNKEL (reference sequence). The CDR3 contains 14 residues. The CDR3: CASSQGGLAGEQYF. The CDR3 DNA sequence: TGTGCCAGCAGCCAAGGGGGACTAGCGGGGGAGCAGTACTTC.

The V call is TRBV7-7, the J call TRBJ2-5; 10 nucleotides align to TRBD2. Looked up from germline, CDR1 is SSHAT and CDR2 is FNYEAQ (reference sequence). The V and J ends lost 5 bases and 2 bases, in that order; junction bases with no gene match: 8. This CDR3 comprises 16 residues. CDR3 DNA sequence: TGTGCCAGCAGCCCAATAGCGGGGGGCAAACAAGAGACCCAGTACTTC. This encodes CASSPIAGGKQETQYF.

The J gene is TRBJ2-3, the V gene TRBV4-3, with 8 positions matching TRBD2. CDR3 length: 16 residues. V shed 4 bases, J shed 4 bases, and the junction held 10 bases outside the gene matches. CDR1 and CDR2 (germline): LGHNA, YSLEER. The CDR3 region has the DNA TGCGCCAGCAGCCTGAACGCGGGGGGTATGGCAGATACGCAGTATTTT. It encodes CASSLNAGGMADTQYF.

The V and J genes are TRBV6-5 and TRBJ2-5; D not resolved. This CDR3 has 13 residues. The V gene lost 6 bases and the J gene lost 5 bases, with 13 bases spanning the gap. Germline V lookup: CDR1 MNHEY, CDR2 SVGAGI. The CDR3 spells CASSDRRVETQYF. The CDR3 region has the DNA TGTGCCAGCAGCGATAGACGGGTGGAGACCCAGTACTTC.

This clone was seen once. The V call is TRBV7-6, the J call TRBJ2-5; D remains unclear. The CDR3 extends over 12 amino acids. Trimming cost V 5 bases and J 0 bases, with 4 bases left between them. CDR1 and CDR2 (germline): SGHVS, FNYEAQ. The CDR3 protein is CASSPDQETQYF. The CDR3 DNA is TGTGCCAGCAGCCCAGACCAAGAGACCCAGTACTTC. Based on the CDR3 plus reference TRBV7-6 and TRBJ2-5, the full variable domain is GAGVSQSPRYKVTKRGQDVALRCDPISGHVSLYWYRQALGQGPEFLTYFNYEAQQDKSGLPNDRFSAERPEGSISTLTIQRTEQRDSAMYRCASSPDQETQYFGPGTRLLVL.

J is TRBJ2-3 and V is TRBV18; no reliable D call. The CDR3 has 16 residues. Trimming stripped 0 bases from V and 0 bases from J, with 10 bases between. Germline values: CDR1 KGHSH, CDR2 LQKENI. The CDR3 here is CASSPPSFSSTDTQYF. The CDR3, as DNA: TGTGCCAGCTCACCACCGAGCTTTTCTAGCACAGATACGCAGTATTTT. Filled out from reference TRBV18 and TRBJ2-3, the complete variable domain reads NAGVMQNPRHLVRRRGQEARLRCSPMKGHSHVYWYRQLPEEGLKFMVYLQKENIIDESGMPKERFSAEFPKEGPSILRIQQVVRGDSAAYFCASSPPSFSSTDTQYFGPGTRLTVL.

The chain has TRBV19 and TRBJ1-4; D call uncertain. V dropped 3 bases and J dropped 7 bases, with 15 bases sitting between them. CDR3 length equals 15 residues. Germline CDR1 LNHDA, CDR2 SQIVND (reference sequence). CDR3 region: CASSIPGGRGEKLFF. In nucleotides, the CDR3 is TGTGCCAGTAGTATCCCCGGCGGGCGCGGTGAAAAACTGTTTTTT.

The DNA for the CDR3 is TGTGCCATCAGTGACGCGGGAGTGCAAAACATTCAGTACTTC. It specifies CAISDAGVQNIQYF. The V call is TRBV10-3, the J call TRBJ2-4; TRBD2 aligns across 7 bases. The V and J ends lost 3 bases and 5 bases, in that order; junction bases with no gene match: 4. The CDR3 covers 14 residues. CDR1 and CDR2 (germline): ENHRY, SYGVKD.

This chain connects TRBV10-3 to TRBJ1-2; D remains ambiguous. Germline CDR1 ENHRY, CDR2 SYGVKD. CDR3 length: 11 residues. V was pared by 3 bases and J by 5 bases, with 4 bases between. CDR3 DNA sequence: TGTGCCATCAGTGACGGGTATGGCTACACCTTC. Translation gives CAISDGYGYTF.

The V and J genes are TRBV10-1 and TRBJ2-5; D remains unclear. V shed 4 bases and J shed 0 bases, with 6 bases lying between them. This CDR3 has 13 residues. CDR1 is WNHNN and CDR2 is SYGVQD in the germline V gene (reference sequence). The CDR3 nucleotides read TGCGCCAGCAGTGCACAGTACCAAGAGACCCAGTACTTC. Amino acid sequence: CASSAQYQETQYF.